This TCR beta chain emerged from a study of shared clonotypes between healthy human individuals. Clones were read by immunoSEQ multiplex PCR, and TCRdb kept only the in-frame ones, dropping some. Of about 680,000 clones listed, just over 90% are singletons. Naive CD8 isolation took CD45RO-negative cells positively selected for CCR7 and excluded terminally differentiated effector memory CD45RA+ cells. Study-wide points: The naive CD4 repertoires of several donors were compared, and approximately 5% of clonotypes were shared.

With regard to this clone: Its antigen is currently unknown. The sample has other DNA sequences that encode this CDR3 too.

This TCR came from a man aged 30-40 years in good health. Sequences were obtained from naive CD8+ T cells sorted from blood.

The DNA of the CDR3 is TGTGCCAGCAGTTCTGGACAGGGGTACAATGAGCAGTTCTTC. Protein: CASSSGQGYNEQFF. The V gene is TRBV27, the J gene TRBJ2-1; 9 nucleotides align to TRBD1. The CDR3 is 14 residues long. The germline V gene has CDR1 MNHEY and CDR2 SMNVEV (reference sequence). V lost 4 bases, J lost 4 bases, and 2 bases stayed unmatched.